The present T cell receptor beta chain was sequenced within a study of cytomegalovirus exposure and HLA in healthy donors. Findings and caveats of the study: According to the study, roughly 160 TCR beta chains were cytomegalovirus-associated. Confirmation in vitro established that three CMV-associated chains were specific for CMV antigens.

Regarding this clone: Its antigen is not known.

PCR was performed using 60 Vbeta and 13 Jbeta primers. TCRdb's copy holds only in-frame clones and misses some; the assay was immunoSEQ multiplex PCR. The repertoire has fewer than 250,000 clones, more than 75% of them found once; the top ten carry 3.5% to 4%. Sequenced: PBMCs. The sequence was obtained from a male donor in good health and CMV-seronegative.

CDR3 in DNA: TGTGCCACGAAACAGGGGAACACTGAAGCTTTCTTT. Protein: CATKQGNTEAFF. V and J are TRBV7-9 and TRBJ1-1; TRBD1 is a possible D gene (6 bases). The V gene lost 10 bases and the J gene lost 1 base, with 10 bases spanning the gap. Germline CDR1 is SEHNR and CDR2 is FQNEAQ (reference sequence). The CDR3 is 12 amino acids.